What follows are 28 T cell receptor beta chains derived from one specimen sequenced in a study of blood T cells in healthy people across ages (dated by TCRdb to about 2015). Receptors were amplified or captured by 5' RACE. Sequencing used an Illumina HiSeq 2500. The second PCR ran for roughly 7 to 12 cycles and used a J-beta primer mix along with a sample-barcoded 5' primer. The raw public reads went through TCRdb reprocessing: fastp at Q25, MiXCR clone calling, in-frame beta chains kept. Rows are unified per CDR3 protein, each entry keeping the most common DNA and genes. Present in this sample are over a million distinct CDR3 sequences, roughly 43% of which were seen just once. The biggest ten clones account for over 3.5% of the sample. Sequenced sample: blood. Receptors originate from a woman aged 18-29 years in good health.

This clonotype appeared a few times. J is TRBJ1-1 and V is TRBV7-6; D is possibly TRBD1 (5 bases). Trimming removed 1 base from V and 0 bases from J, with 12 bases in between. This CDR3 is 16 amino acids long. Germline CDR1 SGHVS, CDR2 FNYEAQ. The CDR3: CASSLETGRMNTEAFF. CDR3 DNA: TGTGCCAGCAGCTTAGAGACGGGGCGGATGAACACTGAAGCTTTCTTT.

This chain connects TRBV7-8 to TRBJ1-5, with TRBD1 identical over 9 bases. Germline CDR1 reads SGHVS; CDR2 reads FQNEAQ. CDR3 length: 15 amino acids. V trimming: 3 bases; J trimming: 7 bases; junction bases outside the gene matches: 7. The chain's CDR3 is CASSFSGQGGQPQHF. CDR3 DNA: TGTGCCAGCAGCTTCTCGGGACAGGGAGGACAGCCCCAGCATTTT.

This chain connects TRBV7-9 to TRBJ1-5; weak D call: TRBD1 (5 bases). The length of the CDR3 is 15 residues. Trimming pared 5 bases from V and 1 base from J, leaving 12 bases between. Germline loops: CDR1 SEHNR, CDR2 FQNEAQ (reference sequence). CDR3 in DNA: TGTGCCAGCAGCGCCGGTGGGGACAGCAATCAGCCCCAGCATTTT. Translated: CASSAGGDSNQPQHF. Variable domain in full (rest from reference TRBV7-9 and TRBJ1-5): DTGVSQNPRHKITKRGQNVTFRCDPISEHNRLYWYRQTLGQGPEFLTYFQNEAQLEKSRLLSDRFSAERPKGSFSTLEIQRTEQGDSAMYLCASSAGGDSNQPQHFGDGTRLSIL.

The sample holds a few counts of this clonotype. The CDR3 DNA reads as TGCAGTGCCAAACAAGGACTACCGCAGTATTTT. Translating it yields CSAKQGLPQYF. The chain links TRBV20-1 to TRBJ2-3; a weak D match, TRBD2 (6 bases). The CDR3 runs 11 residues. Germline CDR1 reads DFQATT; CDR2 reads SNEGSKA (reference sequence). V lost 6 bases and J lost 10, with 14 bases in between.

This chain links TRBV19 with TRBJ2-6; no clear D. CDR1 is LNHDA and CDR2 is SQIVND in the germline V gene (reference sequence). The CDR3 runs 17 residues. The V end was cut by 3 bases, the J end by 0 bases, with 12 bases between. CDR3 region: CASSMGILFSGANVLTF. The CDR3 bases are TGTGCCAGTAGTATGGGAATTCTCTTCTCTGGGGCCAACGTCCTGACTTTC.

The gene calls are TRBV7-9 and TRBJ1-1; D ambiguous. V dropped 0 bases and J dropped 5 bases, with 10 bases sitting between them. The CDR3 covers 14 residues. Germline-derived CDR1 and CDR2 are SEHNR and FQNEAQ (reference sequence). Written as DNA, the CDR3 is TGTGCCAGCAGCTTAGCGGTTTTGGGGACTGAAGCTTTCTTT. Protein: CASSLAVLGTEAFF.

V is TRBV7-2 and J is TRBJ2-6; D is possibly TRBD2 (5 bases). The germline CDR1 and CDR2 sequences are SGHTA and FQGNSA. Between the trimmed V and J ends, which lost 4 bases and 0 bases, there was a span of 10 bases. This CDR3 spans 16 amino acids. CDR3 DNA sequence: TGTGCCAGCAGCTCGGACTGGCCCTCTGGGGCCAACGTCCTGACTTTC. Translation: CASSSDWPSGANVLTF.

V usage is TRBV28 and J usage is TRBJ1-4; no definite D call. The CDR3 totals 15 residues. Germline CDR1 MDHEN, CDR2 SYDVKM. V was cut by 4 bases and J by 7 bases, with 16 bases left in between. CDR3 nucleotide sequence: TGTGCCAGCAGTTGCTCGGGAGGTGAAGGTGAAAAACTGTTTTTT. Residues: CASSCSGGEGEKLFF. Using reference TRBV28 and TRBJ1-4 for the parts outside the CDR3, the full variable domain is DVKVTQSSRYLVKRTGEKVFLECVQDMDHENMFWYRQDPGLGLRLIYFSYDVKMKEKGDIPEGYSVSREKKERFSLILESASTNQTSMYLCASSCSGGEGEKLFFGSGTQLSVL.

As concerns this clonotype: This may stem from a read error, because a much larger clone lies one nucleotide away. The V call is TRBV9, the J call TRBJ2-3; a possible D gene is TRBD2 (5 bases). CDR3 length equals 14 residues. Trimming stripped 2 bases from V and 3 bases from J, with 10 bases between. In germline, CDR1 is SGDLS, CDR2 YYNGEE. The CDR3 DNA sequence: TGTGCCAGCAGCGTCAAGGGAGATACAGATACGCAGTATTTT. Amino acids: CASSVKGDTDTQYF.

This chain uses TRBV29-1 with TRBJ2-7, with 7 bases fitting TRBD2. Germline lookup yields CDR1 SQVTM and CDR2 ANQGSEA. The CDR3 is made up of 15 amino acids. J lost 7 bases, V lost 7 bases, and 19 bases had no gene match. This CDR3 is CSACPPSGTTNEQYF. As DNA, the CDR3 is TGCAGCGCTTGTCCACCGAGCGGGACGACGAATGAGCAGTACTTC.

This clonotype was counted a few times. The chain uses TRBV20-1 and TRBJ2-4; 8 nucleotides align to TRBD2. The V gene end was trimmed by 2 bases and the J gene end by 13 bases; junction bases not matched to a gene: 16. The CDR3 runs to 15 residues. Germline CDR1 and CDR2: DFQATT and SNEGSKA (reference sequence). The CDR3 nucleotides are TGCAGTGCTAGACCGAGGGCTAGCGGGTTACGTGAGCAGTACTTC. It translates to CSARPRASGLREQYF.

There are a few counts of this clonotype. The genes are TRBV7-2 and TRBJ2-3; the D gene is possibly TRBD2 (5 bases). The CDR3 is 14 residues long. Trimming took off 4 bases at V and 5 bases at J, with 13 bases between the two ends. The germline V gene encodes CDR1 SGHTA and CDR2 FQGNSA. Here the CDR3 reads CASSSSGGIDTQYF. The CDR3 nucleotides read TGTGCCAGCAGCTCCAGCGGAGGCATAGATACGCAGTATTTT.

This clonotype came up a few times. The CDR3 is CSARGAIWREVPYEQYF. In DNA form, the CDR3 reads TGCAGTGCTAGAGGAGCAATATGGCGGGAGGTCCCTTACGAGCAGTACTTC. The chain joins TRBV20-1 to TRBJ2-7; 8 bases fit TRBD2. Germline V gene data show CDR1 as DFQATT and CDR2 as SNEGSKA (reference sequence). J lost 4 bases, V lost 1 base, and 15 bases had no gene match. The CDR3 has 17 residues.

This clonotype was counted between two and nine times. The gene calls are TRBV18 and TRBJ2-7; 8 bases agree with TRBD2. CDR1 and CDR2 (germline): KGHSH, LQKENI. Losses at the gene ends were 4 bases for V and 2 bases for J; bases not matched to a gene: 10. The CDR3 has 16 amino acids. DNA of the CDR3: TGTGCCAGCTCACGCGGGCCCCAAGCGGGAGCCTACGAGCAGTACTTC. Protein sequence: CASSRGPQAGAYEQYF. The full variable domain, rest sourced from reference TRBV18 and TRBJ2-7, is NAGVMQNPRHLVRRRGQEARLRCSPMKGHSHVYWYRQLPEEGLKFMVYLQKENIIDESGMPKERFSAEFPKEGPSILRIQQVVRGDSAAYFCASSRGPQAGAYEQYFGPGTRLTVT.

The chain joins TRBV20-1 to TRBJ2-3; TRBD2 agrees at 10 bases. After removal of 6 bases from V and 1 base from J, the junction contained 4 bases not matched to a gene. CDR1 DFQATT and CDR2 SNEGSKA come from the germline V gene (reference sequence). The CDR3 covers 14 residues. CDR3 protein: CSAILAGRTDTQYF. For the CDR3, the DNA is TGCAGTGCCATACTAGCGGGGCGCACAGATACGCAGTATTTT.

The CDR3 reads CASSLDRYQPQHF. Written as DNA, the CDR3 is TGTGCCAGCAGCCTAGACAGGTATCAGCCCCAGCATTTT. The gene calls are TRBV7-2 and TRBJ1-5, with D tentatively TRBD1 (6 bases). The CDR3 spans 13 residues. The germline V and J ends were trimmed by 5 bases and 5 bases, with 10 bases remaining between them. Per the germline V gene, CDR1 is SGHTA and CDR2 is FQGNSA.

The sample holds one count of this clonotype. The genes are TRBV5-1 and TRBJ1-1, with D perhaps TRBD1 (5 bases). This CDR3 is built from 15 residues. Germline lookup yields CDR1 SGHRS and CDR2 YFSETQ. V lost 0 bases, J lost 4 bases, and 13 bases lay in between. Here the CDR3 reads CASSLAARGITEAFF. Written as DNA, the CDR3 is TGCGCCAGCAGCTTGGCCGCGCGGGGGATCACTGAAGCTTTCTTT.

The CDR3 nucleotides are TGTGCCAGCAGTTACTCGGCGGGAGCCTACAATGAGCAGTACTTC. Its translation: CASSYSAGAYNEQYF. The V gene is TRBV6-2 or TRBV6-3, the J gene TRBJ2-1; 7 bases fit TRBD2. The J call is in doubt because the DNA end fits TRBJ2-7 better. CDR1 and CDR2 (germline): MNHEY, SVGEGT. The CDR3 is 15 residues long.

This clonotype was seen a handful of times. This CDR3 is CASSQAGGHYEQYF. The CDR3 DNA reads TGTGCCAGCAGCCAAGCGGGGGGGCACTACGAGCAGTACTTC. The chain has TRBV27 and TRBJ2-7; 10 nucleotides line up with TRBD2. The CDR3 sequence is 14 residues long. Trimming cost V 6 bases and J 3 bases; bases outside gene matches: 5. Germline V lookup: CDR1 MNHEY, CDR2 SMNVEV (reference sequence).

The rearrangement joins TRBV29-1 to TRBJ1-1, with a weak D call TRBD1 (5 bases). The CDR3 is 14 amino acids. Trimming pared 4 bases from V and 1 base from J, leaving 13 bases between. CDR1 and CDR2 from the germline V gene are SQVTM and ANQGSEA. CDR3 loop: CSVVGLFQNTEAFF. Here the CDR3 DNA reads TGCAGCGTTGTGGGACTTTTTCAGAACACTGAAGCTTTCTTT.

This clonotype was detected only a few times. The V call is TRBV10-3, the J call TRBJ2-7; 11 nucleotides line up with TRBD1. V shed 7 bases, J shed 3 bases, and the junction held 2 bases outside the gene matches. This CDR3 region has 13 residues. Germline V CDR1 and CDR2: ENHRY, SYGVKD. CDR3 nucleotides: TGTGCCATCAAGGGACAGGGGGGCTACGAGCAGTACTTC. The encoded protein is CAIKGQGGYEQYF.

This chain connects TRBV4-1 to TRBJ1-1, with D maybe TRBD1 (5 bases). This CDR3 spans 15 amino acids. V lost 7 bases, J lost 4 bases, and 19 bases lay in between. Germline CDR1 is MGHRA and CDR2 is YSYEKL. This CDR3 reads CASNPLHSGGTEAFF. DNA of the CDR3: TGCGCCAGCAACCCCCTCCATTCGGGGGGCACTGAAGCTTTCTTT.

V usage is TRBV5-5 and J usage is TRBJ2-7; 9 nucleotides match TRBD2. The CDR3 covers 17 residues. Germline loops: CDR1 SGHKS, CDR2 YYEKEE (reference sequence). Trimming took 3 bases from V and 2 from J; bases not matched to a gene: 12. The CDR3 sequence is CASSSRPGSGGAYEQYF. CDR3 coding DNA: TGTGCCAGCAGCTCCCGACCGGGTAGCGGGGGAGCCTACGAGCAGTACTTC.

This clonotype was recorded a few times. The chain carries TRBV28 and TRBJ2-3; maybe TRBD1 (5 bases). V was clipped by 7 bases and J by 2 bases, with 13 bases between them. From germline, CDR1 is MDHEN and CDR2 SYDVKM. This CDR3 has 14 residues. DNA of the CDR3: TGTGCCAGCAAATCCTACAGGTCCACAGATACGCAGTATTTT. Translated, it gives CASKSYRSTDTQYF.

CDR3 in DNA: TGCAGTGCGCAGACAGGCTCCTACGAGCAGTACTTC. This gives the protein CSAQTGSYEQYF. The V and J genes are TRBV20-1 and TRBJ2-7; D perhaps matches TRBD1 (6 bases). The CDR3 spans 12 residues. Trimming removed 6 bases at V and 0 bases at J, with 9 bases between. Germline CDR1 DFQATT, CDR2 SNEGSKA (reference sequence).

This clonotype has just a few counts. The CDR3 DNA reads as TGTGCCAGCAGCCAAGATCGCGCCGCGAACACCGGGGAGCTGTTTTTT. This codes for CASSQDRAANTGELFF. V gene TRBV4-2 combines with J gene TRBJ2-2; no clear D gene. This CDR3 region has 16 residues. V was clipped by 0 bases and J by 0 bases, with 8 bases between them. CDR1 is LGHNA and CDR2 is YNFKEQ in the germline V gene.

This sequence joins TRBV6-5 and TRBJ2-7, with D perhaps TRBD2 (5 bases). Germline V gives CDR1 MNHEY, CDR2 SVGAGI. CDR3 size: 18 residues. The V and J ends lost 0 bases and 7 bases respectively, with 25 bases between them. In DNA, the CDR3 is TGTGCCAGCAGTTACTCTTTCGGGAAACCGAGCTCCTACAATGAGCAGTACTTC. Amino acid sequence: CASSYSFGKPSSYNEQYF.

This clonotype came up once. The DNA of the CDR3 is TGTGCCAGCAGTTGGGACAGACACAAGCAGTACTTC. Amino acid sequence: CASSWDRHKQYF. V and J are TRBV28 and TRBJ2-4, with 7 positions matching TRBD1. The CDR3 loop spans 12 amino acids. Germline V CDR1 and CDR2: MDHEN, SYDVKM. Trimming at V came to 4 bases and at J to 13 bases, leaving 7 bases not matched to a gene.